This T cell receptor beta chain was recorded in a study of blood T cell repertoires in COVID-19. Looking at the study overall: Sites across the United States, Italy and Spain contributed samples from acute and convalescent COVID-19. PBMCs, B-cell-depleted T cells, or T cells provided the cDNA or gDNA that made up the material.

Under the authors' procedure: The authors estimated nucleated cell counts from reference gene primer amplification. Here immunoSEQ multiplex PCR was the method, and the copy in TCRdb shows in-frame clones only, minus some. V and J calls and clone size follow that table, whereas D and trimming were derived from the DNA. The sample has some 83,000 clones, approximately 80% seen once. The CDR3 is 13 amino acids. Trimming shortened V by 3 bases and J by 1 base, and 9 bases separated the two germline ends. The germline V gene encodes CDR1 SQVTM and CDR2 ANQGSEA. The chain recombines TRBV29-1 with TRBJ2-5; D is undetermined. The TCR originated in a middle-aged man with acute or convalescent COVID-19. Source material: peripheral blood. As DNA, the CDR3 is TGCAGCGTTGACGTGGGCAGCCAAGAGACCCAGTACTTC. Translation gives CSVDVGSQETQYF. The variable domain in full, completed from reference TRBV29-1 and TRBJ2-5, reads SAVISQKPSRDICQRGTSLTIQCQVDSQVTMMFWYRQQPGQSLTLIATANQGSEATYESGFVIDKFPISRPNLTFSTLTVSNMSPEDSSIYLCSVDVGSQETQYFGPGTRLLVL.